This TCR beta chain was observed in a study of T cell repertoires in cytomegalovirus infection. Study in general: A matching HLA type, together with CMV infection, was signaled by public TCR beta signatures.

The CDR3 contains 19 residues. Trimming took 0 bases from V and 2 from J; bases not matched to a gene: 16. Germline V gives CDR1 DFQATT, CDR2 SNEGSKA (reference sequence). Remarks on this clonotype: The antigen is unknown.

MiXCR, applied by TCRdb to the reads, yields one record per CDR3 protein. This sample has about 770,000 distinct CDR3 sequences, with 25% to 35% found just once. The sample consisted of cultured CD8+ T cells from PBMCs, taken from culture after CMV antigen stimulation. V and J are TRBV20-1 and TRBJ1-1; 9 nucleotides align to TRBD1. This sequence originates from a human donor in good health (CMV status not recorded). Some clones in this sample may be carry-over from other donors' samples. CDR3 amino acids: CSARDITGGRLGFNTEAFF. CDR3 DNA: TGCAGTGCTAGAGATATAACAGGGGGCCGCTTGGGATTTAACACTGAAGCTTTCTTT.